Listed below are T cell receptor beta chains from one sample, sequenced in a study of cytomegalovirus exposure and HLA in healthy donors. The protocol was immunoSEQ multiplex PCR, while the TCRdb copy is restricted to in-frame clones and leaves out a portion. The sample includes some 130,000 clones. The specimen was PBMCs. Receptors were obtained from a woman between 40 and 50 years old in good health and CMV-seronegative. Each CDR3 is given with its conserved first and last residue. A D gene is named only where the DNA matches it firmly.

V	D	J	DNA	CDR3
TRBV19	.	TRBJ1-2	TGTGCCAGTAGTATCGGGGGTCTAGCTAACTATGGCTACACCTTC	CASSIGGLANYGYTF
TRBV5-1	.	TRBJ1-3	TGCGCCAGCAGCTTGGATATACAGGGTGGAGGAAACACCATATATTTT	CASSLDIQGGGNTIYF
TRBV6-4	.	TRBJ2-3	TGTGCCAGCAGTGAACGGGGGGCCCCAGATACGCAGTATTTT	CASSERGAPDTQYF
TRBV7-2	.	TRBJ2-2	TGTGCCAGCAGCTTGATGGCGGCAGGGACCGGGGAGCTGTTTTTT	CASSLMAAGTGELFF
TRBV28	TRBD1	TRBJ1-2	TGTGCCAGCAGTCTTCGGGCAGGGGGTAACTATGGCTACACCTTC	CASSLRAGGNYGYTF
TRBV7-2	TRBD1	TRBJ1-2	TGTGCCAGCAGCGGAGCGGGGACAGGGAACTATGGCTACACCTTC	CASSGAGTGNYGYTF
TRBV15	.	TRBJ1-1	TGTGCCACCAGCAGAGATAAGAGGGCGCTCTTT	CATSRDKRALF
TRBV13	.	TRBJ1-2	TGTGCCAGCAGCGCCCCACAGGGAAGGAGGGGCTACACCTTC	CASSAPQGRRGYTF
TRBV10-3	.	TRBJ2-2	TGTGCCATCAGTGAGTCGAGGCCTCCCGGGGAGCTGTTTTTT	CAISESRPPGELFF
TRBV11-2	.	TRBJ1-2	TGTGCCAGCAGCCCCCTAGACAGGATTTATGGCTACACCTTC	CASSPLDRIYGYTF
TRBV9	.	TRBJ2-2	TGTGCCAGCAGCGTAGGAGGGTATCCCGGGGAGCTGTTTTTT	CASSVGGYPGELFF
TRBV5-1	TRBD2	TRBJ2-5	TGCGCCAGCCGCTTAGCGGGGATGGCCCGGGAGACCCAGTACTTC	CASRLAGMARETQYF
TRBV7-2	.	TRBJ2-6	TGTGCCAGCAGCTTAGCTAGGGGGATCGGAGGAAAAGGGGCCAACGTCCTGACTTTC	CASSLARGIGGKGANVLTF
TRBV9	TRBD1	TRBJ1-2	TGTGCCAGCAGCACAAGGACAGGGGGCCTATTAAACTATGGCTACACCTTC	CASSTRTGGLLNYGYTF
TRBV20-1	.	TRBJ1-1	TGCAGTGCTAGATCCCAGGGAGAAGCTTTCTTT	CSARSQGEAFF
TRBV7-3	.	TRBJ1-1	TGTGCCAGCAGCTTGGGCCTCCCGAACACTGAAGCTTTCTTT	CASSLGLPNTEAFF
TRBV7-8	.	TRBJ1-2	TGTGCCAGCAGCACCCAGCAGGCAGCTCGGTATGGCTACACCTTC	CASSTQQAARYGYTF
TRBV20-1	.	TRBJ1-2	TGCAGTGCCTGGGGCAGGGGTGGCTACACCTTC	CSAWGRGGYTF
TRBV6-5	TRBD1	TRBJ1-4	TGTGCCAGCAGCCGTAACAGGGGCACTAATGAAAAACTGTTTTTT	CASSRNRGTNEKLFF
TRBV5-4	TRBD1	TRBJ1-6	TGTGCCAGCAGCTCCGGAACAGGGGGCTCCTATAATTCACCCCTCCACTTT	CASSSGTGGSYNSPLHF